The rows below give T cell receptor beta chains drawn from one sample of a study of blood T cell repertoires in COVID-19. The protocol was immunoSEQ multiplex PCR, while the TCRdb copy is restricted to in-frame clones and leaves out a portion. This sample has approximately 68,000 clones; 65% to 85% occur once, and the top ten carry around 10%. Sequencing used peripheral blood. These receptor sequences come from a woman in her 50s with acute or convalescent COVID-19. CDR3s include the opening cysteine and the closing phenylalanine or tryptophan. The D gene is left open where the match is weak. Only some rows state a clone size, as once, few, many or a class for expanded clones.

TRBJ2-5 | NA | TRBV7-2 | TRBD2 | CASSPRLAGEETQYF | TGTGCCAGCAGCCCACGACTAGCGGGGGAAGAGACCCAGTACTTC
TRBJ2-5 | once | TRBV18 | TRBD2 | CASSSLAGEGETQYF | TGTGCCAGCTCTTCACTAGCGGGAGAAGGGGAGACCCAGTACTTC
TRBJ1-1 | NA | TRBV27 | NA | CASSHANRVGEAFF | TGTGCCAGCAGTCACGCCAACAGGGTCGGGGAAGCTTTCTTT
TRBJ2-1 | NA | TRBV19 | NA | CASSIGGTGSYNEQFF | TGTGCCAGTAGTATCGGGGGAACCGGCTCCTACAATGAGCAGTTCTTC
TRBJ2-1 | NA | TRBV27 | TRBD2 | CASSLGSGGFRSYNEQFF | TGTGCCAGCAGCCTAGGTAGCGGGGGGTTTAGATCCTACAATGAGCAGTTCTTC
TRBJ1-5 | NA | TRBV19 | NA | CASTEGKRRWNQPQHF | TGTGCCAGTACCGAGGGAAAAAGACGGTGGAATCAGCCCCAGCATTTT
TRBJ2-3 | NA | TRBV19 | TRBD2 | CASRSLAGGKADTQYF | TGTGCCAGTAGATCCCTAGCGGGGGGAAAGGCAGATACGCAGTATTTT
TRBJ2-3 | NA | TRBV27 | NA | CASRRKGGVAASTDTQYF | TGTGCCAGCAGACGGAAAGGGGGAGTAGCAGCTAGCACAGATACGCAGTATTTT
TRBJ1-1 | NA | TRBV3-1/TRBV3-2 | NA | CASKMGQGINTEAFF | TGTGCCAGCAAAATGGGCCAGGGGATAAACACTGAAGCTTTCTTT
TRBJ1-2 | NA | TRBV20-1 | NA | CSASHGGSNYGYTF | TGCAGTGCTAGTCATGGGGGCTCTAACTATGGCTACACCTTC
TRBJ1-2 | once | TRBV2 | TRBD1 | CASSEGGTGGLFYGYTF | TGTGCCAGCAGTGAAGGGGGGACAGGGGGATTGTTCTATGGCTACACCTTC
TRBJ2-2 | NA | TRBV10-1 | TRBD2 | CASSRTSPGELFF | TGCGCCAGCAGTAGGACTAGCCCCGGGGAGCTGTTTTTT
TRBJ2-1 | NA | TRBV10-3 | TRBD2 | CAILGTSGSGEQFF | TGTGCCATCCTCGGGACTAGCGGGAGCGGGGAGCAGTTCTTC
TRBJ2-7 | NA | TRBV6-5 | NA | CASREGPSYEQYF | TGTGCCAGCAGGGAGGGCCCATCCTACGAGCAGTACTTC
TRBJ2-6 | NA | TRBV28 | TRBD2 | CASSSTSAPLSGANVLTF | TGTGCCAGCAGTTCGACTAGCGCGCCCCTCTCTGGGGCCAACGTCCTGACTTTC
TRBJ2-5 | NA | TRBV7-9 | TRBD1 | CASSLDPDRFKTQYF | TGTGCCAGCAGCTTGGATCCGGACAGGTTTAAGACCCAGTACTTC
TRBJ2-5 | NA | TRBV7-3 | TRBD2 | CASSLTPRLAGVKETQYF | TGTGCCAGCAGCTTAACCCCAAGACTAGCGGGAGTGAAAGAGACCCAGTACTTC
TRBJ2-3 | NA | TRBV15 | NA | CATSREQGSTDTQYF | TGTGCCACCAGCAGAGAACAGGGAAGCACAGATACGCAGTATTTT
TRBJ2-1 | NA | TRBV9 | NA | CASSPPGQWGNNEQFF | TGTGCCAGCAGCCCCCCCGGACAGTGGGGTAACAATGAGCAGTTCTTC
TRBJ1-2 | NA | TRBV5-1 | TRBD1 | CASSTWDRQYGYTF | TGCGCCAGCAGCACCTGGGACAGGCAGTATGGCTACACCTTC
TRBJ2-1 | NA | TRBV7-9 | TRBD1 | CASSRQGARDEQFF | TGTGCCAGCAGCCGACAGGGGGCGCGGGATGAGCAGTTCTTC
TRBJ2-2 | few | TRBV6-2/TRBV6-3 | TRBD2 | CASSFDSGRARSGELFF | TGTGCCAGCAGTTTTGATAGCGGGAGGGCCCGTTCCGGGGAGCTGTTTTTT
TRBJ2-1 | NA | TRBV5-1 | TRBD1 | CASSITGTGALSSYNEQFF | TGCGCCAGCAGCATAACCGGGACAGGGGCTCTAAGCTCCTACAATGAGCAGTTCTTC
TRBJ2-7 | NA | TRBV6-5 | TRBD1 | CASSYSTGYEQYF | TGTGCCAGCAGTTACTCGACAGGGTACGAGCAGTACTTC
TRBJ2-7 | NA | TRBV18 | TRBD1 | CASSTGTGNEQYF | TGTGCCAGCTCAACCGGGACAGGTAACGAGCAGTACTTC
TRBJ1-1 | NA | TRBV19 | TRBD1 | CASSPRTGGNTEAFF | TGTGCCAGTAGTCCGAGGACAGGGGGAAACACTGAAGCTTTCTTT
TRBJ1-1 | NA | TRBV7-2 | NA | CASSSWRSTGEAFF | TGTGCCAGCAGCTCATGGAGATCCACAGGTGAAGCTTTCTTT
TRBJ2-1 | NA | TRBV4-1 | NA | CASSFTGGPSYNEQFF | TGCGCCAGCAGCTTCACCGGAGGGCCGTCCTACAATGAGCAGTTCTTC